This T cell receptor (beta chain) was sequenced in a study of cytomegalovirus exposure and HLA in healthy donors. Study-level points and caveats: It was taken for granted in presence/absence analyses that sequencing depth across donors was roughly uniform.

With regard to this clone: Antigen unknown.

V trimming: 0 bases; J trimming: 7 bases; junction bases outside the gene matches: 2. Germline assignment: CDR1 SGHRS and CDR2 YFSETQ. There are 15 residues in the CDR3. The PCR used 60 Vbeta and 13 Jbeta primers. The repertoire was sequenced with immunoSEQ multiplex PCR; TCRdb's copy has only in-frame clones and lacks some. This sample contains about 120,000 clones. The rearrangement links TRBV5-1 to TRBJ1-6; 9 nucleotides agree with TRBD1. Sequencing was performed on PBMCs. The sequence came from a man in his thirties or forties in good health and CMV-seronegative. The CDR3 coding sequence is TGCGCCAGCAGCTTGGGGACAGGGGAAAATTCACCCCTCCACTTT. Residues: CASSLGTGENSPLHF.